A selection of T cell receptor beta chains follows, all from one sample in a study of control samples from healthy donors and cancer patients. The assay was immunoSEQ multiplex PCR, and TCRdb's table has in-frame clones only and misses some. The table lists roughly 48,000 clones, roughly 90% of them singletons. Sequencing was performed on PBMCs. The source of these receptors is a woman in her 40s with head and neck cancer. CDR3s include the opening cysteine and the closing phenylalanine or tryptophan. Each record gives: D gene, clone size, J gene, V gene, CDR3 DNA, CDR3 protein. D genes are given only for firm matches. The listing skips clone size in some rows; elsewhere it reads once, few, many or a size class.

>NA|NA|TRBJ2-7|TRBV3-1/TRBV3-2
TGTGCCAGCAGCCAAAAGGCATACTACGAGCAGTACTTC
CASSQKAYYEQYF
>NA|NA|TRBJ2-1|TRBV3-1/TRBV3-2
TGTGCCAGCAGCCAGGGTCCGGATGAGCAGTTCTTC
CASSQGPDEQFF
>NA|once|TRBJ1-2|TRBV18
TGTGCCAGCTCACCACCGTCCGGGACGAACTATGGCTACACCTTC
CASSPPSGTNYGYTF
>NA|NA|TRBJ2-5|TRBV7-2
TGTGCCAGCAGCTTGATAGAGACCCAGTACTTC
CASSLIETQYF
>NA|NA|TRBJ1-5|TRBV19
TGTGCCAGCGACCTTCGACGGAGCAATCAGCCCCAGCATTTT
CASDLRRSNQPQHF
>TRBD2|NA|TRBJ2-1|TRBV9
TGTGCCAGCAGCGTAGGGGAGGGTCCCGCAGTTGAGCAGTTCTTC
CASSVGEGPAVEQFF
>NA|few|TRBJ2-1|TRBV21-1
TGTGCCAGCAGCAAACAAATACTAGCGGGCCCCCTGAGGGGGTACAATGAGCAGTTCTTC
CASSKQILAGPLRGYNEQFF
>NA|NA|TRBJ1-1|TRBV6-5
TGTGCCAGCAGTTCTCGAGGTGGGAACACTGAAGCTTTCTTT
CASSSRGGNTEAFF
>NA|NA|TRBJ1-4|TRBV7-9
TGTGCCAGCAGCTTAGTAGGGCTTGATAATGAAAAACTGTTTTTT
CASSLVGLDNEKLFF
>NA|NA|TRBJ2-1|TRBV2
TGTGCCAGCAGTTTGACGGGCTACAATGAGCAGTTCTTC
CASSLTGYNEQFF
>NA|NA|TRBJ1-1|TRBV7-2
TGTGCCACCCAGGGCTCCAACACTGAAGCTTTCTTT
CATQGSNTEAFF
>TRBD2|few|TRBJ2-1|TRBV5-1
TGCGCCAGCAGCTTGGAGTGGACTAGCGGGAACCATGAGCAGTTCTTC
CASSLEWTSGNHEQFF
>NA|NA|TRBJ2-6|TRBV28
TGTGCCAGCAGTTTTGTCGAGCCCTCTGGGGCCAACGTCCTGACTTTC
CASSFVEPSGANVLTF
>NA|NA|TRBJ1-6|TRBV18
TGTGCCAGCTCCCTACCCAGTTCACCCCTCCACTTT
CASSLPSSPLHF
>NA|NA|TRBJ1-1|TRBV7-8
TGTGCCAGCAGCTCCGGCCTAACCTTGATGAACACTGAAGCTTTCTTT
CASSSGLTLMNTEAFF
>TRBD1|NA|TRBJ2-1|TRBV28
TGTGGCTGCAGGGGGTACAATGAGCAGTTCTTC
CGCRGYNEQFF
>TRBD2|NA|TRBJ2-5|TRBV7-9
TGTGCCAGCAGCTGGGGGACTAGCGGGGCCCAAGAGACCCAGTACTTC
CASSWGTSGAQETQYF
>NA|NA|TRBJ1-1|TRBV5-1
TGCGCCAGCACCCTTGCGCAGGGTGGAACTGAAGCTTTCTTT
CASTLAQGGTEAFF
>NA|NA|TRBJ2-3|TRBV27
TGTGCCAGCAGTTTATACCCGGGCAGCACAGATACGCAGTATTTT
CASSLYPGSTDTQYF
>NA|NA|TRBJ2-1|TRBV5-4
TGTGCCAGCAGCTCAACCGGGCCCTACAATGAGCAGTTCTTC
CASSSTGPYNEQFF
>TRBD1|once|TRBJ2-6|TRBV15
TGTGCCACCAGTCGCAGGGGGCAAGCTGGGGCCAACGTCCTGACTTTC
CATSRRGQAGANVLTF
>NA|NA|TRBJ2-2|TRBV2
TGTGCCAGCAGTACGTGGCAGGGGAGCGGGAACACCGGGGAGCTGTTTTTT
CASSTWQGSGNTGELFF
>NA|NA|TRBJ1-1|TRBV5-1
TGCGCCAGCAGCTTGGAACGGGTGAACACTGAAGCTTTCTTT
CASSLERVNTEAFF
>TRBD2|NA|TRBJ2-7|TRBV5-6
TGTGCCAGCAGCCGGGGACTAGCGGGACCTTACGAGCAGTACTTC
CASSRGLAGPYEQYF
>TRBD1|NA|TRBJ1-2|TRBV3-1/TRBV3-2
TGTGCCAGCAGCCAAGAACACAAGAAACAGGGGTTCTATGGCTACACCTTC
CASSQEHKKQGFYGYTF
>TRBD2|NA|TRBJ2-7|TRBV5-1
TGCGCCAGCAGCTTGGCGGGGGGGAGTGAGCAGTACTTC
CASSLAGGSEQYF
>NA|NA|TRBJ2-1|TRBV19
TGTGCCACCTCTCGGGGGGCGGGACCCTACAATGAGCAGTTCTTC
CATSRGAGPYNEQFF